Each of the 21 T cell receptor beta chains below was sequenced from the same sample in a study of blood T cell repertoires in COVID-19. The table came from immunoSEQ multiplex PCR; TCRdb's copy has only in-frame clones and leaves some out. The top ten clones hold 5.3% of a sample with about 330,000 clones, 87% of them seen once. Sequencing was done on a sample of PBMCs or T cells enriched from blood (not recorded which). These receptor sequences come from a woman aged 25 to 39 who had recovered from COVID-19.

V is TRBV4-3 and J is TRBJ1-6, with 8 nucleotides matching TRBD1. Germline V gene data show CDR1 as LGHNA and CDR2 as YSLEER. The CDR3 has 18 residues. V shed 0 bases and J 2 bases; nucleotides not matched to a gene: 6. Here the CDR3 reads CASSQELQGAAYNSPLHF. The CDR3 DNA sequence: TGCGCCAGCAGCCAAGAGTTGCAGGGGGCGGCCTATAATTCACCCCTCCACTTT.

The chain couples TRBV21-1 to TRBJ2-1; TRBD1 is the table's D call, not checked against the DNA. TRBV21-1 is reported as a pseudogene. The CDR3 loop spans 17 amino acids. The CDR3 here is CASRKGEPLSSYNEQFF. CDR3 sequence (DNA): TGTGCCAGCAGAAAGGGGGAGCCCCTAAGCTCCTACAATGAGCAGTTCTTC.

V and J are TRBV7-9 and TRBJ1-4; 8 bases line up with TRBD1. The CDR3 sequence is 15 residues long. J gave up 4 bases and V 5 bases, and 6 bases lay outside the gene matches. Germline lookup yields CDR1 SEHNR and CDR2 FQNEAQ (reference sequence). CDR3 DNA: TGTGCCAGCAGCCTACCGACAGGGGTTAATGAAAAACTGTTTTTT. Residues: CASSLPTGVNEKLFF.

This clone occurred a few times. This chain joins TRBV7-2 and TRBJ2-5; 9 bases line up with TRBD2. This CDR3 spans 15 amino acids. Trimming at V came to 5 bases and at J to 7 bases, leaving 11 bases not matched to a gene. CDR1 is SGHTA, CDR2 FQGNSA, per germline. CDR3 nucleotide sequence: TGTGCCAGCAGCCGTCATAGCGGGGGAGCAGGGACCCAGTACTTC. Translated: CASSRHSGGAGTQYF.

The V and J genes are TRBV30 and TRBJ1-3; D is undetermined. From germline, CDR1 is GTSNPN and CDR2 SVGIG (reference sequence). This CDR3 is 12 amino acids long. Trimming pared 3 bases from V and 4 bases from J, leaving 7 bases between. CDR3 protein: CAWSLQGNTIYF. For the CDR3, the DNA is TGTGCCTGGAGCCTACAGGGAAACACCATATATTTT.

The chain is built from TRBV11-2 and TRBJ2-7; the match to TRBD2 covers 7 bases. The junction had 4 bases not matched to a gene; V was cut back by 1 base and J by 1 base. The CDR3 has 15 residues. The germline V gene has CDR1 SGHAT and CDR2 FQNNGV. The CDR3 coding sequence is TGTGCCAGCAGCTTAGTTTCGCGGGGGTCCTACGAGCAGTACTTC. Amino acid sequence: CASSLVSRGSYEQYF.

J is TRBJ2-7 and V is TRBV5-1; no clear D. The V end was cut by 1 base, the J end by 0 bases, with 8 bases between. Germline V gene lookup returns CDR1 SGHRS and CDR2 YFSETQ. This CDR3 is 14 amino acids long. CDR3 protein: CASSLKTASYEQYF. CDR3 sequence (DNA): TGCGCCAGCAGCTTGAAGACTGCCTCCTACGAGCAGTACTTC.

The chain couples TRBV2 to TRBJ1-2, with 8 bases matching TRBD1. The V gene's germline CDR1 is SNHLY and CDR2 FYNNEI. The length of the CDR3 is 13 residues. V trimming: 5 bases; J trimming: 8 bases; junction bases outside the gene matches: 7. DNA for the CDR3: TGTGCCAGCAGTCTAAGGACAGGGTGGGGCTACACCTTC. Encoded protein: CASSLRTGWGYTF.

The V and J genes are TRBV4-3 and TRBJ1-5; 8 bases are shared with TRBD1. Trimming cost V 0 bases and J 7 bases; bases outside gene matches: 5. Germline loops: CDR1 LGHNA, CDR2 YSLEER. The CDR3 has 15 amino acids. Here the CDR3 DNA reads TGCGCCAGCAGCCAAGAGAGGACAGGGAGCCAGCCCCAGCATTTT. Residues: CASSQERTGSQPQHF.

With regard to this clone: In the same sample, other DNA sequences code for this CDR3. The chain is built from TRBV5-1 and TRBJ1-2; 12 bases line up with TRBD1. V lost 5 bases to trimming and J lost 7 bases; unmatched junction nucleotides: 6. This CDR3 region has 14 residues. The V gene's germline CDR1 is SGHRS and CDR2 YFSETQ. The CDR3 nucleotides read TGCGCCAGCAGTCCCGGGACAGGGGGCAGTGGCTACACCTTC. Translated, it gives CASSPGTGGSGYTF.

The V and J genes are TRBV27 and TRBJ1-1, with 9 nucleotides matching TRBD1. CDR1 is MNHEY, CDR2 SMNVEV, per germline (reference sequence). After removal of 5 bases from V and 3 bases from J, the junction contained 7 bases not matched to a gene. This CDR3 is built from 15 residues. The CDR3 sequence is CASSMGTGTDTEAFF. In DNA, the CDR3 is TGTGCCAGCAGTATGGGGACAGGGACGGACACTGAAGCTTTCTTT.

CDR3 sequence: CASSWDRDYGYTF. DNA for the CDR3: TGTGCCAGCAGTTGGGACAGGGACTATGGCTACACCTTC. The V and J genes are TRBV27 and TRBJ1-2; 9 bases match TRBD1. The germline CDR1 and CDR2 sequences are MNHEY and SMNVEV (reference sequence). CDR3 size: 13 residues. Germline trimming cut 4 bases from V and 3 bases from J; bases unmatched to any gene: 0.

This clone turned up a few times. The chain employs TRBV7-9 and TRBJ2-7; 10 bases agree with TRBD2. Trimming at V came to 0 bases and at J to 4 bases, leaving 3 bases not matched to a gene. The CDR3 is made up of 15 amino acids. Germline values: CDR1 SEHNR, CDR2 FQNEAQ (reference sequence). CDR3 DNA: TGTGCCAGCAGCTTAGCGGGACTAGCGAGGTACGAGCAGTACTTC. Amino acid sequence: CASSLAGLARYEQYF.

This clone was seen a handful of times. The genes are TRBV9 and TRBJ1-2, with unresolved D. Trimming took off 4 bases at V and 2 bases at J, with 21 bases between the two ends. In germline, CDR1 is SGDLS, CDR2 YYNGEE. The CDR3 consists of 17 residues. The CDR3 DNA sequence: TGTGCCAGCAGCCCCCGGGGAGATCCTATACCAAACTATGGCTACACCTTC. This codes for CASSPRGDPIPNYGYTF.

The chain has TRBV9 and TRBJ2-3, with 8 bases matching TRBD2. The CDR3 has 17 amino acids. Germline trimming cut 0 bases from V and 1 base from J; bases unmatched to any gene: 7. Germline V CDR1 and CDR2: SGDLS, YYNGEE. The CDR3 protein is CASSVGVGSGGTDTQYF. For the CDR3, the DNA is TGTGCCAGCAGCGTAGGAGTAGGTAGCGGGGGCACAGATACGCAGTATTTT.

V is TRBV7-2 and J is TRBJ1-1; D is possibly TRBD1 (6 bases). Germline V CDR1 and CDR2: SGHTA, FQGNSA. V was shortened by 1 base and J by 7 bases, with 16 bases between the two germline ends. The CDR3 runs 15 residues. For the CDR3, the DNA is TGTGCCAGCAGCTTAGTCTTGGGGGCGGTGGGTGAAGCTTTCTTT. Translated: CASSLVLGAVGEAFF.

This clone occurred once. Here the CDR3 DNA reads TGTGCCAGCAGCCTGACAGGGGCCGTCTCCTACGAGCAGTACTTC. This gives the protein CASSLTGAVSYEQYF. This chain joins TRBV9 and TRBJ2-7, with TRBD1 identical over 8 bases. After removal of 4 bases from V and 0 bases from J, the junction contained 6 bases not matched to a gene. This CDR3 has 15 residues. From germline, CDR1 is SGDLS and CDR2 YYNGEE.

Only one count was recorded for this clone. The CDR3 nucleotides are TGCGCCAGCAGCCAAGACAGGGTGGGTCAGCCCCAGCATTTT. Its translation is CASSQDRVGQPQHF. The chain employs TRBV4-3 and TRBJ1-5; D may be TRBD1 (5 bases). Trimming left V 0 bases short and J 6 bases short, with 9 bases between. Germline V CDR1 and CDR2: LGHNA, YSLEER. The CDR3 extends over 14 amino acids.

V and J are TRBV18 and TRBJ1-4, with 7 bases aligning to TRBD1. Germline CDR1 KGHSH, CDR2 LQKENI. Losses at the gene ends were 9 bases for V and 8 bases for J; bases not matched to a gene: 9. CDR3 length: 13 amino acids. The CDR3 DNA sequence: TGTGCCAGTTCCGGGACAGATAACGAAAAACTGTTTTTT. Its protein is CASSGTDNEKLFF.

The genes are TRBV29-1 and TRBJ1-2; 8 bases agree with TRBD1. There are 14 residues in the CDR3. Unmatched junction bases numbered 11, after V lost 7 bases and J lost 4 bases. Germline lookup yields CDR1 SQVTM and CDR2 ANQGSEA. CDR3 bases: TGCAGCGCCCGAGGGATTCAGGGGGCCTATGGCTACACCTTC. It encodes CSARGIQGAYGYTF. Drawing the rest from reference TRBV29-1 and TRBJ1-2, the complete variable domain is SAVISQKPSRDICQRGTSLTIQCQVDSQVTMMFWYRQQPGQSLTLIATANQGSEATYESGFVIDKFPISRPNLTFSTLTVSNMSPEDSSIYLCSARGIQGAYGYTFGSGTRLTVV.

The chain has TRBV25-1 and TRBJ2-5; 8 bases are a match to TRBD1. J gave up 5 bases and V 6 bases, and 5 bases lay outside the gene matches. The CDR3 is 13 amino acids. The germline V gene encodes CDR1 MGHDK and CDR2 SYGVNS. In nucleotides, the CDR3 is TGTGCCAGCAGCCAGGGGGCTCGCGAGACCCAGTACTTC. This translates into CASSQGARETQYF.